The following is a T cell receptor (beta chain) sequence with its context. Its antigen is not known. The data were obtained in a study of cytomegalovirus exposure and HLA in healthy donors. Study details: The approximately 120 validation repertoires, a later analysis reported, used the same platform as the 666 first-cohort repertoires.

Findings and caveats of the study: Most TCR sequences were uncommon, yet certain public TCRs appeared in many donors. As confirmed in vitro, a few CMV-associated chains were specific for CMV antigens. The classifier was said to identify cytomegalovirus status with high specificity and sensitivity.

This CDR3 is 16 amino acids long. Germline V gene data show CDR1 as SGHRS and CDR2 as YFSETQ. V shed 4 bases and J 3 bases; nucleotides not matched to a gene: 8. The table came from immunoSEQ multiplex PCR; TCRdb's copy has only in-frame clones and leaves some out. The sample lists roughly 130,000 clones; 80% to 90% were seen once. The sequenced material came from PBMCs. The clonotype comes from a man between 18 and 35 years old in good health and CMV-seronegative. J is TRBJ1-3 and V is TRBV5-1; 9 bases fit TRBD1. CDR3 region: CASSTSGTGYGNTIYF. CDR3 DNA sequence: TGCGCCAGCAGCACTTCCGGGACAGGGTATGGAAACACCATATATTTT.